This T cell receptor (beta chain) was found in a study of T cell clonality in common variable immunodeficiency (dated by TCRdb to 2015 to 2017). Findings and caveats that apply to the study as a whole: Compared with healthy controls, CVID subjects showed increased TCRbeta clonality (t-test p = 0.018), a feature most characteristic of about a third of subjects. Fewer TCRbeta clones were shared among CVID subjects than among healthy controls (p < 0.0001). Reportedly, TCRbeta sequences from CVID had fewer deletions and N-nucleotide insertions, and highly modified clones with 13 or more V deletions were absent from CVID. Patient heterogeneity within the CVID cohort put limits on correlating repertoire features with clinical complications. According to the authors, finding the cause of the higher clonality in CVID would require sequencing the repertoires of T cell subpopulations. Even though DNA input was equal, the average per sample came to some 82,000 unique sequences for controls compared with approximately 30,000 for CVID samples.

Many counts were recorded for this clone. The clone's antigen remains unknown. From the germline J gene comes the end of the CDR3, since the read stops 3 residues before it. Most of the CVID patients and most of the healthy controls were of Caucasian heritage. Heparinized peripheral whole blood samples of roughly 5 to 9 ml were obtained from each donor. Genomic DNA from adults with common variable immune deficiency (CVID) and from healthy adult controls was the source for sequencing TCRbeta CDR3 repertoires. There were about 22 healthy adult volunteers in the control group (around 12 female and 10 male), ranging in age from roughly 23 to 70 years, with a mean age of about 36. Diluted blood was subjected to density centrifugation over Hypaque 1077 or Ficoll-Paque for isolation of peripheral blood mononuclear cells. Genomic DNA was extracted from unsorted mononuclear cells by Qiagen column purification or by a centrifugation-based method.

From the germline V gene, CDR1 is KGHSY and CDR2 is FQNENV. From the cysteine through the phenylalanine, the CDR3 covers 14 amino acids. Sequencing covers 33 bases of the CDR3, shown here with the frame starting at base 1. Trimming at the junction amounts to 3 bases on V and 3 bases on J, and the germline ends lie 12 bases apart. CVID samples and control samples contributed equivalent amounts of genomic DNA as sequencing input. For every sample, a 60 bp segment covering the rearranged TCRbeta CDR3 region was amplified and then sequenced. TCRbeta amplification used the immunoSEQ assay, a bias-corrected multiplex PCR with high-throughput sequencing. The authors processed their data as follows. Every unique nucleotide sequence was considered a clone and was annotated with V, D and J genes, copy number and frequency. Sequences were labeled productive if in frame, and non-productive if out of frame or containing stop codons. As previously described, Shannon's entropy was used to calculate clonality. Mean CDR3 Kyte-Doolittle hydropathy was derived from the predicted amino acid sequences of productive clones. The R hclust function was used to hierarchically cluster scaled V gene usage with Manhattan distance and complete linkage. To assess clone sharing by CDR3 amino acid sequence, 12 repertoires per group were resampled over 100 rounds. The repertoires were screened for about 70 published EBV-specific TCRbeta sequences and 200 to 250 published CMV-specific TCRbeta sequences. A couple of CVID samples yielding fewer than 10,000 sequences were excluded from analysis, leaving approximately 42 CVID repertoires. Not all clones reach the TCRdb copy of this immuneACCESS table, which keeps in-frame sequences only. Checked studies attribute under half of the gap to unresolved V genes and leave the rest unexplained. V and J calls plus clone size are reproduced from that table; the DNA served to infer D and trimming. This sample includes approximately 34,000 clones, and none of them was observed just once. The ten largest clones add up to over 0.95% of the sample.

Here the chain combines TRBV16 and TRBJ2-7, with a weak D call of TRBD2 (6 bases match). The sequence derives from a person between 18 and 75 years old in good health. Sequencing input: peripheral blood mononuclear cells. The CDR3 region: CASSHSGLGYEQYF. The covered CDR3 bases are TGTGCCAGCAGCCACTCGGGACTGGGCTACGAG. With the rest looked up from the reference TRBV16 and TRBJ2-7 genes rather than sequenced, the full variable domain is GEEVAQTPKHLVRGEGQKAKLYCAPIKGHSYVFWYQQVLKNEFKFLISFQNENVFDETGMPKERFSAKCLPNSPCSLEIQATKLEDSAVYFCASSHSGLGYEQYFGPGTRLTVT.